What follows are 28 T cell receptor beta chains derived from one specimen sequenced in a study of T-cell reconstitution after alpha-beta-depleted transplantation in children. During its preparation, the TCRbeta library received unique molecular identifiers. TCRdb fed the PCR reads into MiXCR, producing one record per CDR3 protein. The sample consists of a few hundred thousand distinct CDR3 sequences, about 24% of them appearing once. Source: PBMCs, mostly from graft donor cells, taken 360 days after TCRalphabeta/CD19-depleted stem cell transplant. These receptor sequences come from a female patient aged 2 to 10 who had a stem cell transplant for congenital amegakaryocytic thrombocytopenia, so the T cells may come from the graft donor.

This clonotype was counted a few times. The chain has TRBV4-1 and TRBJ2-5; the D call may be TRBD1 or TRBD2 (5 bases each). Between the trimmed V and J ends, which lost 1 base and 0 bases, there was a span of 9 bases. Germline V gene sequence: CDR1 MGHRA, CDR2 YSYEKL. The CDR3 extends over 15 amino acids. The CDR3: CASSQVRDHQETQYF. CDR3 sequence (DNA): TGCGCCAGCAGCCAAGTCAGGGACCACCAAGAGACCCAGTACTTC.

The chain combines TRBV9 with TRBJ1-4; D call uncertain. This CDR3 spans 12 amino acids. Germline lookup yields CDR1 SGDLS and CDR2 YYNGEE. Deletions cut 3 bases from V and 7 bases from J, with 7 bases between. This CDR3 is CASSAGGEKLFF. The CDR3, as DNA: TGTGCCAGCAGCGCCGGAGGTGAAAAACTGTTTTTT.

The J gene is TRBJ2-5, the V gene TRBV5-1, with 8 bases identical to TRBD1. This CDR3 contains 14 residues. The J segment lost 2 bases and the V segment lost 4 bases, leaving 4 bases of the junction unmatched. Germline CDR1 reads SGHRS; CDR2 reads YFSETQ. The CDR3 is CASSQGQEQETQYF. The CDR3 region has the DNA TGCGCCAGCAGCCAGGGACAGGAACAAGAGACCCAGTACTTC.

The chain combines TRBV5-1 with TRBJ1-2; no clear D. Germline CDR1 reads SGHRS; CDR2 reads YFSETQ. This CDR3 comprises 12 residues. Trimming stripped 4 bases from V and 8 bases from J, with 12 bases between. The DNA of the CDR3 is TGCGCCAGCAGCCCCCAGAGTGGCGGCTACACCTTC. This sequence encodes CASSPQSGGYTF.

As for this clonotype: This may stem from a read error, because a much larger clone lies one nucleotide away. The gene calls are TRBV6-5 and TRBJ2-2; the D gene is possibly TRBD2 (6 bases). The CDR3 extends over 17 amino acids. The V gene's germline CDR1 is MNHEY and CDR2 SVGAGI. The ends were cut back, 2 bases at V and 1 base at J, with 14 bases in the middle. CDR3 sequence reads: CASSYPGLHVNTGELFF. CDR3 DNA: TGTGCCAGCAGTTACCCGGGACTTCACGTGAACACCGGGGAGCTGTTTTTT.

This clonotype was recorded a few times. This chain joins TRBV5-5 and TRBJ2-2; TRBD2 might be the D (6 bases). From germline, CDR1 is SGHKS and CDR2 YYEKEE (reference sequence). This CDR3 is built from 15 residues. Trimming removed 5 bases at V and 5 bases at J, with 16 bases between. CDR3 region: CASRNSLGGTGELFF. In nucleotides, the CDR3 is TGTGCCAGCAGAAACTCCTTGGGGGGAACCGGGGAGCTGTTTTTT.

This clonotype was picked up many times. The chain couples TRBV29-1 to TRBJ2-3; TRBD1 matches at 8 bases. The CDR3 sequence is 16 residues long. The V gene's germline CDR1 is SQVTM and CDR2 ANQGSEA. V dropped 1 base and J dropped 1; count of bases not matched to a gene: 7. The CDR3 is CSVEGTGIMGTDTQYF. CDR3 nucleotides: TGCAGCGTTGAAGGGACAGGGATAATGGGCACAGATACGCAGTATTTT.

This clonotype came up a few times. This sequence joins TRBV7-9 and TRBJ1-1, with D unresolved. In germline, CDR1 is SEHNR, CDR2 FQNEAQ (reference sequence). This CDR3 is 14 amino acids long. V was cut by 0 bases and J by 0 bases, with 5 bases left in between. CDR3 amino acids: CASSLAFMNTEAFF. For the CDR3, the DNA is TGTGCCAGCAGCTTAGCGTTTATGAACACTGAAGCTTTCTTT.

This chain joins TRBV10-3 and TRBJ2-1; D might be TRBD1 (6 bases). The V end was cut by 8 bases, the J end by 5 bases, with 13 bases between. The CDR3 contains 13 residues. Looked up from germline, CDR1 is ENHRY and CDR2 is SYGVKD. The DNA of the CDR3 is TGTGCCATCCAACGGGACAAACACAATGAGCAGTTCTTC. Translation gives CAIQRDKHNEQFF.

This clonotype showed up just once. The V and J genes are TRBV20-1 and TRBJ1-2; TRBD1 is a possible D gene (6 bases). V was pared by 7 bases and J by 4 bases, with 19 bases between. The CDR3 covers 14 residues. CDR1 and CDR2 from the germline V gene are DFQATT and SNEGSKA (reference sequence). CDR3 protein: CSGEGWGLGYGYTF. CDR3 bases: TGCAGTGGAGAGGGGTGGGGGCTGGGCTATGGCTACACCTTC.

The table lists this clonotype with a count of one. The chain couples TRBV20-1 to TRBJ1-5; D is unclear. This CDR3 comprises 14 residues. Germline V CDR1 and CDR2: DFQATT, SNEGSKA (reference sequence). The V gene lost 3 bases and the J gene lost 0 bases, with 9 bases spanning the gap. The CDR3 DNA reads TGCAGTGCTAGTCTCGGGAATAGCAATCAGCCCCAGCATTTT. Translating it yields CSASLGNSNQPQHF.

This clonotype showed up just a few times. V is TRBV6-2 or TRBV6-3 and J is TRBJ2-2; no definite D call. V was trimmed by 4 bases and J by 6 bases, leaving 18 bases between them. CDR3 length equals 16 residues. CDR1 is MNHEY and CDR2 is SVGEGT in the germline V gene. This CDR3 reads CASSLLATRFSGELFF. The CDR3 DNA sequence: TGTGCCAGCAGTTTGCTTGCCACCCGATTTTCCGGGGAGCTGTTTTTT.

This clonotype showed up just a few times. The V and J genes are TRBV28 and TRBJ2-1; D unresolved. This CDR3 spans 18 amino acids. CDR1 is MDHEN, CDR2 SYDVKM, per germline. V was trimmed by 3 bases and J by 0 bases, leaving 18 bases between them. CDR3 residues: CASSLGSAALISYNEQFF. The CDR3 DNA sequence: TGTGCCAGCAGTTTGGGGTCGGCAGCCCTTATCTCCTACAATGAGCAGTTCTTC.

This clonotype was seen only a few times. The rearrangement links TRBV6-6 to TRBJ2-7; unclear D gene. The CDR3 spans 13 residues. Germline V gene data show CDR1 as MNHNY and CDR2 as SVGAGI (reference sequence). Deletions cut 0 bases from V and 3 bases from J, with 6 bases between. The CDR3 reads CASSYSPLYEQYF. In DNA, the CDR3 is TGTGCCAGCAGTTACTCGCCGCTCTACGAGCAGTACTTC.

The rearrangement joins TRBV7-3 to TRBJ2-7; 7 positions match TRBD1. From germline, CDR1 is SGHTA and CDR2 FQGTGA. The V segment lost 4 bases and the J segment 4 bases; nucleotides outside the gene matches: 4. The length of the CDR3 is 13 residues. CDR3 amino acids: CASSWKQGYEQYF. The CDR3, as DNA: TGTGCCAGCAGCTGGAAACAGGGGTACGAGCAGTACTTC. Based on the CDR3 plus reference TRBV7-3 and TRBJ2-7, the full variable domain is GAGVSQTPSNKVTEKGKYVELRCDPISGHTALYWYRQSLGQGPEFLIYFQGTGAADDSGLPNDRFFAVRPEGSVSTLKIQRTERGDSAVYLCASSWKQGYEQYFGPGTRLTVT.

Only a few counts were recorded for this clonotype. This chain connects TRBV5-6 to TRBJ2-3; possibly TRBD2 for D (5 bases). The CDR3 sequence is 15 residues long. In germline, CDR1 is SGHDT, CDR2 YYEEEE. Trimming shortened V by 2 bases and J by 1 base, and 11 bases separated the two germline ends. The CDR3 sequence: CASSLLELRTDTQYF. The CDR3 coding sequence is TGTGCCAGCAGCTTACTAGAGCTCCGCACAGATACGCAGTATTTT.

The V call is TRBV9, the J call TRBJ2-1; D is unclear. V lost 0 bases, J lost 7 bases, and 11 bases lay in between. The CDR3 contains 14 residues. Germline V lookup: CDR1 SGDLS, CDR2 YYNGEE. The chain's CDR3 is CASSVGLMLNEQFF. The CDR3 coding sequence is TGTGCCAGCAGCGTAGGTTTGATGTTGAATGAGCAGTTCTTC.

This clonotype was picked up a small number of times. At one end, the junction sequence differs from germline, possibly due to a read error. The chain is built from TRBV5-1 and TRBJ2-5; 7 bases are shared with TRBD1. Germline CDR1 and CDR2: SGHRS and YFSETQ. The CDR3 has 16 residues. The CDR3 reads CGSSLKPQGQTGTQYF. The CDR3 region has the DNA TGCGGCAGCAGCTTAAAACCACAGGGGCAAACGGGGACCCAGTACTTC.

The genes are TRBV5-6 and TRBJ2-1, with a possible D match to TRBD1 (6 bases). Trimming stripped 4 bases from V and 6 bases from J, with 11 bases between. Germline CDR1 is SGHDT and CDR2 is YYEEEE. CDR3 length: 13 amino acids. The CDR3 region has the DNA TGTGCCAGCAGCCAGGGGAGAGCCAATGAGCAGTTCTTC. It encodes CASSQGRANEQFF.

This clonotype was counted a few times. This chain connects TRBV10-3 to TRBJ2-7; D remains ambiguous. The CDR3 covers 12 residues. Trimming pared 9 bases from V and 1 base from J, leaving 10 bases between. Germline V CDR1 and CDR2: ENHRY, SYGVKD. As DNA, the CDR3 is TGTGCCATAGGTACCAGATCCTACGAGCAGTACTTC. It codes for CAIGTRSYEQYF.

The chain has TRBV30 and TRBJ1-1; a weak D match, TRBD1 (5 bases). Trimming stripped 5 bases from V and 0 bases from J, with 13 bases between. The V gene's germline CDR1 is GTSNPN and CDR2 SVGIG (reference sequence). CDR3 length: 14 amino acids. As DNA, the CDR3 is TGTGCCTGGGGGGGACTCACTTTGAACACTGAAGCTTTCTTT. This codes for CAWGGLTLNTEAFF.

The chain recombines TRBV28 with TRBJ1-1; D not resolved. The germline V and J ends were trimmed by 6 bases and 0 bases, with 11 bases remaining between them. The CDR3 has 14 amino acids. CDR1 and CDR2 from the germline V gene are MDHEN and SYDVKM. CDR3 sequence: CASRKKTLNTEAFF. The CDR3 nucleotides are TGTGCCAGCAGGAAAAAGACTCTGAACACTGAAGCTTTCTTT. Together with reference TRBV28 and TRBJ1-1, the CDR3 gives the full variable domain: DVKVTQSSRYLVKRTGEKVFLECVQDMDHENMFWYRQDPGLGLRLIYFSYDVKMKEKGDIPEGYSVSREKKERFSLILESASTNQTSMYLCASRKKTLNTEAFFGQGTRLTVV.

This clonotype was observed a few times. The chain carries TRBV7-9 and TRBJ2-7; a weak D match, TRBD1 (5 bases). CDR3 length: 15 amino acids. V was pared by 5 bases and J by 0 bases, with 14 bases between. The germline gives CDR1 SEHNR, CDR2 FQNEAQ (reference sequence). The CDR3 region has the DNA TGTGCCAGCAGCCGCCTCGACAGAAGCTCCTACGAGCAGTACTTC. It encodes CASSRLDRSSYEQYF.

Many counts were recorded for this clonotype. The chain links TRBV12-3 or TRBV12-4 to TRBJ2-1; 9 bases are shared with TRBD1. The CDR3 is 15 amino acids. The V and J ends lost 3 bases and 5 bases, in that order; junction bases with no gene match: 5. The chain's CDR3 is CASSFGTGFHNEQFF. The CDR3 DNA reads as TGTGCCAGCAGTTTTGGGACAGGGTTCCACAATGAGCAGTTCTTC.

This clonotype was seen more than once but under ten times. The V gene is TRBV5-1, the J gene TRBJ2-1, with 7 bases aligning to TRBD2. CDR1 is SGHRS and CDR2 is YFSETQ in the germline V gene. Germline trimming cut 4 bases from V and 1 base from J; bases unmatched to any gene: 14. The CDR3 runs to 18 residues. CDR3 coding DNA: TGCGCCAGCAGCAACATCCCCTCTAGCGGCCGATCCTACAATGAGCAGTTCTTC. Translating gives CASSNIPSSGRSYNEQFF.

This clonotype has ten or more counts. The chain combines TRBV20-1 with TRBJ2-7; D gene ambiguous. Germline V gene data show CDR1 as DFQATT and CDR2 as SNEGSKA (reference sequence). The V end lost 2 bases, the J end lost 0 bases, and 5 bases lay between the germline ends. This CDR3 is 12 amino acids long. CDR3 region: CSARHSSYEQYF. CDR3 sequence (DNA): TGCAGTGCTAGACATAGCTCCTACGAGCAGTACTTC.

The CDR3: CASSVGGTGAEKLFF. The CDR3 DNA follows: TGTGCCAGCAGCGTAGGGGGGACAGGGGCTGAAAAACTGTTTTTT. The chain joins TRBV9 to TRBJ1-4; TRBD1 aligns across 10 bases. The CDR3 is 15 amino acids. Looked up from germline, CDR1 is SGDLS and CDR2 is YYNGEE. The V and J ends lost 0 bases and 7 bases, in that order; junction bases with no gene match: 3.

CDR3 sequence: CSARSTRSYEQYF. CDR3 nucleotide sequence: TGCAGTGCTAGATCAACCCGGAGTTACGAGCAGTACTTC. The chain combines TRBV20-1 with TRBJ2-7, with D unresolved. CDR1 DFQATT and CDR2 SNEGSKA come from the germline V gene (reference sequence). The CDR3 sequence is 13 residues long. V lost 2 bases, J lost 4 bases, and 12 bases lay in between.